This paragraph covers one TCR beta chain sequence. Its specificity is not known. Trimming cost V 5 bases and J 3 bases; bases outside gene matches: 9. Germline V gene lookup returns CDR1 SGHTA and CDR2 FQGNSA. The CDR3 is 16 residues long. The source of the sample is a study of T cell repertoires in cytomegalovirus infection. Whole-study results and caveats: Identification of carriers of CMV plus the relevant HLA was achieved through cumulative public TCR beta family frequency.

TCRdb re-called the reads with MiXCR, one entry per CDR3 protein. The sample includes about 310,000 distinct CDR3 sequences, more than 20% of them seen just once. This clonotype originated in a human donor in good health (CMV status not recorded). Some clones in this sample may be carry-over from other donors' samples. Material: cultured PBMCs, obtained from culture after CMV antigen stimulation. The chain is built from TRBV7-2 and TRBJ2-1; TRBD2 aligns across 8 bases. CDR3 sequence reads: CASSRRGGALYNEQFF. CDR3 nucleotides: TGTGCCAGCAGCCGCCGGGGGGGGGCCCTCTACAATGAGCAGTTCTTC.